A selection of T cell receptor beta chains follows, all from one sample in a study of shared clonotypes between healthy human individuals. Profiled with immunoSEQ multiplex PCR; TCRdb holds only in-frame clones, not every one. The sample yields hundreds of thousands of clones, around 78% seen once. Specimen: memory CD4+ T cells sorted from blood. The receptors stem from a woman in her thirties in good health. CDR3s include the opening cysteine and the closing phenylalanine or tryptophan. D genes are given only for firm matches. Only part of the rows carry a size: once, few, many, or a class if the clone is expanded.

v_gene	j_gene	d_gene	abundance	CDR3nt	CDR3aa
TRBV7-2	TRBJ2-2	NA	NA	TGTGCCAGCAGCCCTTATGGCAGGGGAGCCGGGGAGCTGTTTTTT	CASSPYGRGAGELFF
TRBV7-6	TRBJ2-3	TRBD2	NA	TGTGCCAGCAGCTTATGGGCTAGCGGGAATTCGGATACGCAGTATTTT	CASSLWASGNSDTQYF
TRBV16	TRBJ1-1	NA	NA	TGTGCCAGCAGCCAAACCTTGGTTCAGGGTTCAACTTTCTTT	CASSQTLVQGSTFF
TRBV27	TRBJ1-5	NA	NA	TGTGCCAGCAGTTTATCTCTTCGGATAACATATAGCAATCAGCCCCAGCATTTT	CASSLSLRITYSNQPQHF
TRBV5-1	TRBJ2-1	TRBD2	once	TGCGCCAGCAGCCCGGGGACTAACCGGAATAATGAGCAGTTCTTC	CASSPGTNRNNEQFF
TRBV5-1	TRBJ2-2	NA	NA	TGCGCCAGCAGCTTGGTGGGACAGAACACCGGGGAGCTGTTTTTT	CASSLVGQNTGELFF
TRBV11-3	TRBJ2-7	NA	NA	TGTGCCAGCAGCTCGCCACAAAGGAATTCAGAGCAGTACTTC	CASSSPQRNSEQYF
TRBV7-9	TRBJ1-4	TRBD1	once	TGTGCCAGCAGCTCAGACAGGGGAAATGAAAAACTGTTTTTT	CASSSDRGNEKLFF
TRBV28	TRBJ2-7	NA	NA	TGTGCCAGCAGTTTAACAGGGCAGGGCACCTACGAGCAGTACTTC	CASSLTGQGTYEQYF
TRBV6-5	TRBJ1-5	NA	NA	TGTGCCAGCAGTCAGGACAGCTGGAATCAGCCCCAGCATTTT	CASSQDSWNQPQHF
TRBV27	TRBJ2-1	NA	NA	TGTGCCAGCAGTCCAGCAGGACAGCTCTACAATGAGCAGTTCTTC	CASSPAGQLYNEQFF
TRBV28	TRBJ2-1	NA	NA	TGTGCCAGCAGTACACCCGTGAGGAGGGACGGCAATGAGCAGTTCTTC	CASSTPVRRDGNEQFF
TRBV7-9	TRBJ2-6	NA	NA	TGTGCCAGCAGCTCTCTTCGCTCTGGGGCCAACGTCCTGACTTTC	CASSSLRSGANVLTF
TRBV6-6	TRBJ2-5	NA	NA	TGTGCCAGCGCCCTCGTCTATTCGGAGACCCAGTACTTC	CASALVYSETQYF
TRBV11-2	TRBJ2-1	NA	NA	TGTGCCAGCAGCTTAGTAGGCGGGTTCGTCAATGAGCAGTTCTTC	CASSLVGGFVNEQFF
TRBV19	TRBJ1-1	TRBD1	NA	TGTGCCAGTAGTATAGGTTCAGGGGGAACTGAAGCTTTCTTT	CASSIGSGGTEAFF
TRBV5-1	TRBJ2-1	NA	NA	TGCGCCAGCAGCTTAGAGGTCAACTACAATGAGCAGTTCTTC	CASSLEVNYNEQFF
TRBV6-6	TRBJ1-5	NA	NA	TGTGCCAGCAGTTACTGGGGTGGGATCGGCAATCAGCCCCAGCATTTT	CASSYWGGIGNQPQHF
TRBV29-1	TRBJ2-7	TRBD1	few	TGCAGCGTTGCTGGACAGGGGCCATCCTACGAGCAGTACTTC	CSVAGQGPSYEQYF
TRBV28	TRBJ1-1	NA	NA	TGTGCCAGCAAAACAAGAGTTAATGAAGCTTTCTTT	CASKTRVNEAFF
TRBV20-1	TRBJ2-1	NA	few	TGCAGTGCCACGGCTAACAATGAGCAGTTCTTC	CSATANNEQFF
TRBV18	TRBJ2-1	NA	NA	TGTGCCAGCTCACCGGGTGGGTCCTACAATGAGCAGTTCTTC	CASSPGGSYNEQFF
TRBV15	TRBJ1-1	NA	NA	TGTGCCACCAGCACACGGCTGAACACTGAAGCTTTCTTT	CATSTRLNTEAFF
TRBV28	TRBJ1-5	NA	NA	TGTGCCAGCAGTTTAGGAGGAGGCAATCAGCCCCAGCATTTT	CASSLGGGNQPQHF
TRBV29-1	TRBJ2-3	NA	NA	TGCAGCGTTGAAGGGTTGTCAGATACGCAGTATTTT	CSVEGLSDTQYF
TRBV18	TRBJ2-2	NA	NA	TGTGCCAGCTCACCACGGGATACCGGGGAGCTGTTTTTT	CASSPRDTGELFF